One sample yielded the 5 T cell receptor beta chains listed below, sequenced in a study of response to subunit inactivated influenza vaccine. TCRdb used MiXCR to reprocess the RT-PCR reads, holding one entry per CDR3 protein. The sample includes hundreds of thousands of distinct CDR3 sequences, about 11% of them seen just once. The same sample was also used in a study of T cells expressing NK-cell markers. From that report: Libraries used 5'RACE template switching adding universal primer site and UMIs.

Sample: PBMCs from blood, taken on the day of vaccination. The source is a middle-aged man who received an inactivated influenza vaccine.

This clonotype was picked up many times. The chain recombines TRBV29-1 with TRBJ2-6; TRBD1 agrees at 8 bases. CDR1 SQVTM and CDR2 ANQGSEA come from the germline V gene. The CDR3 extends over 17 amino acids. V lost 6 bases to trimming and J lost 2 bases; unmatched junction nucleotides: 12. The CDR3: CSVEGGRGQAGANVLTF. As DNA, the CDR3 is TGCAGCGTGGAGGGGGGCAGGGGGCAAGCTGGGGCCAACGTCCTGACTTTC. Full variable domain (rest looked up from reference TRBV29-1 and TRBJ2-6): SAVISQKPSRDICQRGTSLTIQCQVDSQVTMMFWYRQQPGQSLTLIATANQGSEATYESGFVIDKFPISRPNLTFSTLTVSNMSPEDSSIYLCSVEGGRGQAGANVLTFGAGSRLTVL.

This chain links TRBV12-3 or TRBV12-4 with TRBJ2-1; 9 positions agree with TRBD2. The CDR3 loop spans 16 amino acids. Trimming took 2 bases from V and 4 from J; bases not matched to a gene: 6. In DNA, the CDR3 is TGTGCCAGCAGTTTACGAGCGGGGGGCCTATACAATGAGCAGTTCTTC. This gives the protein CASSLRAGGLYNEQFF.

This clonotype came up many times. V is TRBV20-1 and J is TRBJ2-1; D remains unclear. V dropped 6 bases and J dropped 6 bases, with 12 bases sitting between them. This CDR3 comprises 12 residues. CDR1 is DFQATT, CDR2 SNEGSKA, per germline (reference sequence). CDR3 bases: TGCAGTGCCGTCTATGAGTTCAATGAGCAGTTCTTC. This encodes CSAVYEFNEQFF.

This clonotype has only a few counts. This chain connects TRBV6-2 or TRBV6-3 to TRBJ2-7, with 11 bases matching TRBD2. Germline V lookup: CDR1 MNHEY, CDR2 SVGEGT. This CDR3 is built from 15 residues. V trimming: 1 base; J trimming: 5 bases; junction bases outside the gene matches: 4. CDR3 loop: CASSYLAGGRDEQYF. CDR3 nucleotide sequence: TGTGCCAGCAGTTACTTAGCGGGAGGGCGCGACGAGCAGTACTTC.

The rearrangement links TRBV28 to TRBJ2-3; D is uncertain. Trimming removed 0 bases from V and 1 base from J, with 8 bases in between. The CDR3 runs 15 residues. From germline, CDR1 is MDHEN and CDR2 SYDVKM. CDR3 nucleotide sequence: TGTGCCAGCAGTTTATGGGCGGTTGGCACAGATACGCAGTATTTT. Encoded protein: CASSLWAVGTDTQYF. The full variable domain, rest sourced from reference TRBV28 and TRBJ2-3, is DVKVTQSSRYLVKRTGEKVFLECVQDMDHENMFWYRQDPGLGLRLIYFSYDVKMKEKGDIPEGYSVSREKKERFSLILESASTNQTSMYLCASSLWAVGTDTQYFGPGTRLTVL.